The T cell receptor (beta chain) under discussion was sequenced for a study of PD-L1 blockade in urothelial cancer. Study background: Across blood samples, T cells had a median count of approximately 140,000.

The table came from immunoSEQ multiplex PCR; TCRdb's copy has only in-frame clones and leaves some out. There are 50,000 or so clones in the sample; around 79% occur only once, and roughly 4% lies in the top ten. The CDR3 runs to 14 residues. J gave up 2 bases and V 6 bases, and 4 bases lay outside the gene matches. Germline V gene data show CDR1 as MNHEY and CDR2 as SMNVEV (reference sequence). The time point denotes: pretreatment peripheral blood. This sample comprised PBMCs, obtained around atezolizumab (anti-PD-L1) treatment. The clonotype originates from a man aged 65 to 79 with urothelial cancer. The gene calls are TRBV27 and TRBJ1-5; 7 bases align to TRBD1. The CDR3 here is CASRTTGGNQPQHF. The CDR3 coding sequence is TGTGCCAGCAGGACTACAGGGGGCAATCAGCCCCAGCATTTT.